The clone carrying this T cell receptor beta chain occurred a few times. As handled by the study authors: Estimates of nucleated cell counts were drawn from the amplification of reference gene primers. Sequencing was performed with immunoSEQ multiplex PCR; in TCRdb, only in-frame clones are kept and a portion is missing. The V and J calls and the clone size are those of that table, but D and trimming were determined from the DNA. The sample yields 45,000 to 50,000 clones, approximately 85% seen once. The sample belongs to a study of blood T cell repertoires in COVID-19. The wider study: Acute and convalescent COVID-19 specimens originated in the United States, Italy and Spain. Sources were T cells, B-cell-depleted T cells, or PBMCs; the material itself was cDNA or gDNA.

Followed longitudinally, the Seattle patients had been enrolled during active infection. The CDR3 extends over 14 amino acids. CDR1 is MRHNA and CDR2 is SNTAGT in the germline V gene. Trimming left V 2 bases short and J 7 bases short, with 14 bases between. V is TRBV6-4 and J is TRBJ1-1; no clear D. Material for sequencing was peripheral blood. The receptor was derived from a woman at least 80 years old with COVID-19, enrolled during active disease. This CDR3 is CASSDRADAGEAFF. CDR3 in DNA: TGTGCCAGCAGTGACAGGGCGGACGCGGGTGAAGCTTTCTTT.